This T cell receptor (beta chain) was observed in a study of blood T cell repertoires in COVID-19. Study information: Spain, Italy and the United States supplied samples that represented acute and convalescent COVID-19.

Authors' analysis steps: Quantification of nucleated cells was approximated via reference gene primer amplification. TCRdb's table, derived via immunoSEQ multiplex PCR, lists solely in-frame clones and lacks some. The V and J calls and clone size come from that table; D and trimming were worked out from the DNA. This repertoire shows more than 95,000 clones, over 75% found once; its top ten account for over 20%. The germline CDR1 and CDR2 sequences are MGHDK and SYGVNS. J gave up 4 bases and V 3 bases, and 7 bases lay outside the gene matches. This CDR3 has 15 residues. The sequence came from a woman older than 75 with acute or convalescent COVID-19. Sequencing used peripheral blood. The V call is TRBV25-1, the J call TRBJ1-2, with 8 nucleotides matching TRBD1. The CDR3 sequence: CASSDMGTGRYGYTF. The CDR3, as DNA: TGTGCCAGCAGTGATATGGGGACAGGCCGCTATGGCTACACCTTC.